The clone carrying this T cell receptor (beta chain) occurred once. Sequencing used immunoSEQ multiplex PCR; TCRdb keeps in-frame clones, though not all of them. Of 65,000 to 90,000 clones listed, approximately 80% are singletons. The sample originates from a study of glioma-infiltrating T cells after dendritic cell vaccination. Germline loops: CDR1 SGHDT, CDR2 YYEEEE. CDR3 length: 15 amino acids. Trimming removed 0 bases at V and 5 bases at J, with 11 bases between. The chain recombines TRBV5-6 with TRBJ1-4; D not certain. This TCR was sampled from a human donor with glioblastoma. The sequences come from blood, collected before dendritic cell vaccination. CDR3 bases: TGTGCCAGCAGCTTGGCTTCACCCCAGAATGAAAAACTGTTTTTT. Its translation: CASSLASPQNEKLFF.